A selection of T cell receptor beta chains follows, all from one sample in a study of CD8 T cells in Susac syndrome. Each CDR3 protein gets one entry after TCRdb re-called the immunoSEQ multiplex PCR reads with MiXCR. Of just under 95,000 distinct CDR3 sequences in the sample, about 95% are singletons; the top ten hold roughly 0.31%. The sequenced material came from CD4+ T cells from PBMCs. All receptors come from a human donor with Susac syndrome. CDR3s include the opening cysteine and the closing phenylalanine or tryptophan. Each record gives: clone size, J gene, D gene, V gene, CDR3 DNA, CDR3 protein. D genes are given only for firm matches. Rows give clone size only sometimes, using once, few, many, or a class for an expanded clone.

>-|TRBJ1-1|-|TRBV18
TGTGCCAGCTCACGAGGGGATAGCACTGAAGCTTTCTTT
CASSRGDSTEAFF
>once|TRBJ2-7|TRBD1|TRBV20-1
TGCAGTGCCCTAAAATCGGGACAGGGGTCCTACGAGCAGTACTTC
CSALKSGQGSYEQYF
>-|TRBJ2-7|-|TRBV21-1
TGTGCCAGCAGCATCCGGGACAGGGTCCACGAGCAGTACTTC
CASSIRDRVHEQYF
>-|TRBJ2-1|TRBD1|TRBV7-9
TGTGCCAGCAGCGGGACAGGATTAAGGGTAAATGAGCAGTTCTTC
CASSGTGLRVNEQFF
>-|TRBJ2-3|TRBD1|TRBV28
TGTGCCACTGAGACAGGGGTGGGAGATACGCAGTATTTT
CATETGVGDTQYF
>-|TRBJ1-1|TRBD1|TRBV20-1
TGCAGTGCTAGAGATCGGGACAGGGGTGGAACTGAAGCTTTCTTT
CSARDRDRGGTEAFF
>-|TRBJ2-7|TRBD1|TRBV18
TGTGCCAGCTCAAGCTCGGGACAGGGGGGAGGCGAGCAGTACTTC
CASSSSGQGGGEQYF
>-|TRBJ1-2|TRBD1|TRBV18
TGTGCCAGCTCACCCTCCCGACAGGGGAACTATGGCTACACCTTC
CASSPSRQGNYGYTF
>-|TRBJ1-6|-|TRBV5-1
TGCGCCAGCAGCTCAGCTCGAGAGAATTCACCCCTCCACTTT
CASSSARENSPLHF
>-|TRBJ2-4|-|TRBV29-1
TGCAGCGTTGAAAAATCGAGGACAGGAGGGGACATTCAGTACTTC
CSVEKSRTGGDIQYF